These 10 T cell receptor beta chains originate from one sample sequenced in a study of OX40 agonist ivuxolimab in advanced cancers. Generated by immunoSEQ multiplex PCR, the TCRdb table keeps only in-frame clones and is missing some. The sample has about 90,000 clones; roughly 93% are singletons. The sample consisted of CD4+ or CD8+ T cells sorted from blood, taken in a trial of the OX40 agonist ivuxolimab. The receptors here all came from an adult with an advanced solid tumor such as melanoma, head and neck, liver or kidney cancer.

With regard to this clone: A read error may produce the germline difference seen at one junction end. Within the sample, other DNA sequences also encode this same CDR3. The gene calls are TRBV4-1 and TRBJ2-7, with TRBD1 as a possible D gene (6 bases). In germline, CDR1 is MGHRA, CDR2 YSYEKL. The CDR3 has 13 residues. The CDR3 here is CASSSRTAYEQYF. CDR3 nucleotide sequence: TGCGCCAGCAGCTCCCGGACAGCCTACGAGCAGTACTTT.

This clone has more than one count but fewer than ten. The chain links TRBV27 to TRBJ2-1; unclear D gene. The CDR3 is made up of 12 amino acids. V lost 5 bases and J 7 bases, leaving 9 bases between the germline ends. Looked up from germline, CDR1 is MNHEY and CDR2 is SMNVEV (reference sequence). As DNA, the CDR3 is TGTGCCAGCAGTGTGGGGTTAAATGAGCAGTTCTTC. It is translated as CASSVGLNEQFF.

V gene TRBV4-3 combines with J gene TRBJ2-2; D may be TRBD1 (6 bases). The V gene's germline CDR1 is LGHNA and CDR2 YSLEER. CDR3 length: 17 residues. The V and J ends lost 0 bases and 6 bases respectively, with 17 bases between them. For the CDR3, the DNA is TGCGCCAGCAGCCAAGATCCCGACAGGATTGGATCCGGGGAGCTGTTTTTT. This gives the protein CASSQDPDRIGSGELFF.

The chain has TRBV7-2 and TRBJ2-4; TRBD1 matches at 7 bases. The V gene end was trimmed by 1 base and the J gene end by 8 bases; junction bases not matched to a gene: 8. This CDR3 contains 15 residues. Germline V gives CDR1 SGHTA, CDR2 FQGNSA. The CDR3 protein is CASSLEGAVVHIQYF. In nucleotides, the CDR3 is TGTGCCAGCAGCTTAGAGGGGGCGGTGGTGCACATTCAGTACTTC.

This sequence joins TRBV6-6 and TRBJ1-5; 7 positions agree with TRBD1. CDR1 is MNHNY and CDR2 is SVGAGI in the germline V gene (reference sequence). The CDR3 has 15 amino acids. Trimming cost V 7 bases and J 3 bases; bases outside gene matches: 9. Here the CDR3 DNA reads TGTGCCAGCACTTCTACCCAGGGGGTCAATCAGCCCCAGCATTTT. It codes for CASTSTQGVNQPQHF.

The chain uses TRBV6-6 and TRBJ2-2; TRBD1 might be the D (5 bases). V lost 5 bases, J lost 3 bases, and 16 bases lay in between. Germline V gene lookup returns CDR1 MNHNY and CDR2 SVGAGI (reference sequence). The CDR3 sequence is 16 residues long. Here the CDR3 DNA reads TGTGCCAGCAGTCCCAAGGGGCTTAGCCACACCGGGGAGCTGTTTTTT. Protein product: CASSPKGLSHTGELFF.

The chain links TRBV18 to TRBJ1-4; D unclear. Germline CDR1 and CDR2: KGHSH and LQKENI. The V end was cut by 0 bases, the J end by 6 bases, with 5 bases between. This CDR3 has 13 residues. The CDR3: CASSPPLDEKLFF. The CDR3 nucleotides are TGTGCCAGCTCACCACCTTTAGATGAAAAACTGTTTTTT.

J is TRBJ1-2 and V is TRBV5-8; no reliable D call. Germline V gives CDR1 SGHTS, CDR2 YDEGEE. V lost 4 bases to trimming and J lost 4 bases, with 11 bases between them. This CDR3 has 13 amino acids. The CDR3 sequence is CASSPREGYGYTF. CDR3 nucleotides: TGTGCCAGCAGCCCTCGGGAAGGCTATGGCTACACCTTC.

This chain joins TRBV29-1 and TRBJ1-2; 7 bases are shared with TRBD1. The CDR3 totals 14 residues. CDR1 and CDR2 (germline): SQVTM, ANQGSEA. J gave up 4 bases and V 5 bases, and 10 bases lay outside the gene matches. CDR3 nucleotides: TGCAGCGTTATTTTTCGGGACAGCGTCTATGGCTACACCTTC. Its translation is CSVIFRDSVYGYTF.

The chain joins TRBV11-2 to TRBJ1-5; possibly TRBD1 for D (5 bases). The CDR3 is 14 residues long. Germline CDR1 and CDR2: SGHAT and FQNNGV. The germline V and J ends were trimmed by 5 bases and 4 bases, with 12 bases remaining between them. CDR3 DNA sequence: TGTGCCAGCAGCCGAAACGGGGGAAATCAGCCCCAGCATTTT. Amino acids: CASSRNGGNQPQHF.